This T cell receptor beta chain emerged from a study of CD8 T cells in Susac syndrome. RNA in amounts of roughly 0.5 to 1 ug was reverse transcribed with random hexamers. The immunoSEQ assay covered 54 Vbeta and 13 Jbeta segments for CDR3. TCRdb re-called the immunoSEQ multiplex PCR reads through MiXCR, storing one row per CDR3 protein. Of about 300,000 distinct CDR3 sequences listed, 85% were seen once; the top ten hold roughly 0.21%. CDR1 and CDR2 from the germline V gene are SEHNR and FQNEAQ (reference sequence). V was cut by 4 bases and J by 1 base, with 13 bases left in between. The length of the CDR3 is 15 residues. Sequencing of TCR beta was performed on blood CD8+ T cells and on blood CD4+ T cells. Negative isolation yielded the CD8+ and CD4+ T cells, while FACS enriched the TEMRA cells. A note on this clonotype: Antigen unknown.

Study results and caveats: Acknowledgment was made by the study that its TCR sequencing and HLA analysis involved a relatively small number of individuals.

The chain uses TRBV7-9 and TRBJ1-1; D remains ambiguous. The sample was CD8+ T cells from PBMCs. The clonotype originates from a human donor with multiple sclerosis. CDR3 protein: CASSSSWTSNTEAFF. The CDR3 DNA reads as TGTGCCAGCAGCTCATCCTGGACCTCGAACACTGAAGCTTTCTTT.